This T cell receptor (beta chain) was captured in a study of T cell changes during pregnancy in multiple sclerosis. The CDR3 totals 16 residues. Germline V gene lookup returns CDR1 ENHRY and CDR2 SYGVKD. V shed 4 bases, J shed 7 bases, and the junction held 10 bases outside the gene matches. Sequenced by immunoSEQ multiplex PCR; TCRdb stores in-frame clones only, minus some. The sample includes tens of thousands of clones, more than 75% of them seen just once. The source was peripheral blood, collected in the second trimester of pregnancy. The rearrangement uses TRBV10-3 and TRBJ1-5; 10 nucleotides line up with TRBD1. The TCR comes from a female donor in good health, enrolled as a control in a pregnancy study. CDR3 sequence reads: CAISGKDRGFGQPQHF. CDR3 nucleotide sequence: TGTGCCATCAGTGGAAAGGACAGGGGGTTTGGGCAGCCCCAGCATTTT.